A single sample gave rise to the 16 T cell receptor beta chains below, sequenced in a study of metastatic and nonmetastatic thyroid tumors. TCRdb recomputed clones from the PCR reads via MiXCR. Among 20,000 or so clones listed, under 25% were seen once. Treatment of any kind had been given to no patient before thyroid surgery. Sequencing input: adjacent normal tissue. These receptors originate from a female donor with papillary thyroid cancer or a benign thyroid nodule (not recorded which). Some clones in this sample may be carry-over from other donors' samples.

This clone was seen a few times. This chain uses TRBV6-1 with TRBJ1-1; the D is unclear. CDR1 is MNHNS and CDR2 is SASEGT in the germline V gene. V gave up 6 bases and J gave up 6 bases, with 23 bases separating them. CDR3 length: 16 residues. CDR3 in DNA: TGTGCCAGCAGCTCCGCCCGGGTGGGTAGGAGGTCTGAAGCTTTCTTT. Encoded protein: CASSSARVGRRSEAFF.

This clone has ten or more counts. The CDR3 DNA is TGCAGTGCGCCGAGGGACAACCCTAATGAAAAACTGTTTTTT. Translated: CSAPRDNPNEKLFF. The V call is TRBV20-1, the J call TRBJ1-4, with a tentative D call TRBD1 (6 bases). The CDR3 contains 14 residues. Germline CDR1 is DFQATT and CDR2 is SNEGSKA (reference sequence). V was clipped by 6 bases and J by 3 bases, with 14 bases between them.

This clone was detected a few times. A read error may produce the germline difference seen at one junction end. The chain couples TRBV18 to TRBJ1-3, with D maybe TRBD1 (5 bases). This CDR3 has 15 residues. The germline V gene encodes CDR1 KGHSH and CDR2 LQKENI. CDR3 region: CASSPSSTEGSTIYF. DNA for the CDR3: TGCGCCAGCTCACCATCGTCGACAGAAGGAAGCACCATATATTTT.

This clone was picked up a small number of times. The chain recombines TRBV5-1 with TRBJ2-7; 11 bases agree with TRBD1. The V and J ends lost 4 bases and 4 bases, in that order; junction bases with no gene match: 4. Germline V CDR1 and CDR2: SGHRS, YFSETQ. CDR3 length: 14 amino acids. The CDR3 loop is CASSIGQGAYEQYF. In nucleotides, the CDR3 is TGCGCCAGCAGCATTGGACAGGGGGCTTACGAGCAGTACTTC.

This clone was counted between two and nine times. The chain carries TRBV20-1 and TRBJ2-5, with 12 bases fitting TRBD2. V lost 3 bases, J lost 5 bases, and 7 bases stayed unmatched. Germline CDR1 is DFQATT and CDR2 is SNEGSKA (reference sequence). CDR3 size: 15 residues. The CDR3 DNA reads TGCAGTGCTAGGACTAGCGGGAGTATTAGCGAGACCCAGTACTTC. Its translation is CSARTSGSISETQYF.

By sample share, this clone is medium-sized (0.01 to 0.1%). The genes are TRBV28 and TRBJ1-4, with D perhaps TRBD1 (6 bases). CDR3 length equals 15 residues. Germline V gene sequence: CDR1 MDHEN, CDR2 SYDVKM. Deletions cut 7 bases from V and 4 bases from J, with 16 bases between. CDR3 nucleotide sequence: TGTGCCAGCACTCAGGGGCGGACCTTTAATGAAAAACTGTTTTTT. Its protein product is CASTQGRTFNEKLFF.

This clone was seen more than once but under ten times. The chain uses TRBV5-1 and TRBJ1-6, with D unclear. From germline, CDR1 is SGHRS and CDR2 YFSETQ. V dropped 4 bases and J dropped 8 bases, with 13 bases sitting between them. The CDR3 has 14 amino acids. The CDR3 region is CASSIGSPYSPLHF. CDR3 in DNA: TGCGCCAGCAGCATAGGGAGTCCTTATTCACCCCTCCACTTT.

This clone was picked up a small number of times. V gene TRBV3-1 combines with J gene TRBJ1-4; D perhaps matches TRBD1 (5 bases). This CDR3 spans 16 amino acids. From germline, CDR1 is LGHDT and CDR2 YNNKEL (reference sequence). The V end was cut by 3 bases, the J end by 5 bases, with 16 bases between. The DNA for the CDR3 is TGTGCCAGCAGCCAGAGCGCAGGGTGGGGGAATGAAAAACTGTTTTTT. Translating it yields CASSQSAGWGNEKLFF.

This clone has a handful of counts. The chain is built from TRBV12-3 or TRBV12-4 and TRBJ1-5; D remains ambiguous. The CDR3 has 12 residues. V shed 5 bases and J shed 3 bases, with 5 bases lying between them. The CDR3 is CASSADNQPQHF. The DNA of the CDR3 is TGTGCCAGCAGTGCCGACAATCAGCCCCAGCATTTT.

A few counts support this clone. The chain joins TRBV28 to TRBJ2-1; 9 bases are shared with TRBD2. This CDR3 is 16 amino acids long. Germline assignment: CDR1 MDHEN and CDR2 SYDVKM. V lost 7 bases, J lost 4 bases, and 11 bases stayed unmatched. The CDR3 protein is CASTPRGLAGYNEQFF. The CDR3 nucleotides read TGTGCCAGCACCCCCCGGGGGCTAGCGGGATACAATGAGCAGTTCTTC.

The table lists this clone with a few counts. This chain uses TRBV19 with TRBJ1-1; D perhaps matches TRBD1 (6 bases). Germline V gene lookup returns CDR1 LNHDA and CDR2 SQIVND (reference sequence). V lost 5 bases, J lost 5 bases, and 27 bases lay in between. This CDR3 is built from 18 residues. The CDR3 region is CASSLLGLGAQGNTEAFF. The CDR3 DNA reads TGTGCCAGTAGTTTACTGGGGCTGGGGGCGCAGGGTAATACTGAAGCTTTCTTT.

This clone was seen a handful of times. The chain joins TRBV6-5 to TRBJ1-3; no clear D. The CDR3 loop spans 14 amino acids. From germline, CDR1 is MNHEY and CDR2 SVGAGI. The V end lost 3 bases, the J end lost 2 bases, and 8 bases lay between the germline ends. The CDR3 DNA sequence: TGTGCCAGCAGTTATCTACAGACTGGAAACACCATATATTTT. It is translated as CASSYLQTGNTIYF.

This clone occurred a few times. V usage is TRBV27 and J usage is TRBJ2-3; tentative D call: TRBD1 (6 bases). CDR3 length: 16 amino acids. V lost 4 bases and J lost 4, with 18 bases in between. The germline V gene encodes CDR1 MNHEY and CDR2 SMNVEV (reference sequence). The CDR3 bases are TGTGCCAGCAGTTACCGGACAGTATCGTGCTCAGATACGCAGTATTTT. Its protein product is CASSYRTVSCSDTQYF.

About this clone: The sample contains more than one DNA sequence encoding this CDR3. The rearrangement uses TRBV28 and TRBJ2-3, with 8 bases that match TRBD2. Losses at the gene ends were 3 bases for V and 3 bases for J; bases not matched to a gene: 11. Germline assignment: CDR1 MDHEN and CDR2 SYDVKM. The CDR3 runs 17 residues. The CDR3 is CASSLALADKGTDTQYF. DNA of the CDR3: TGTGCCAGCAGTTTGGCACTAGCGGACAAGGGTACAGATACGCAGTATTTT.

This clone was picked up many times. The gene calls are TRBV5-1 and TRBJ1-2; 7 nucleotides match TRBD1. The J segment lost 6 bases and the V segment lost 5 bases, leaving 13 bases of the junction unmatched. The germline CDR1 and CDR2 sequences are SGHRS and YFSETQ. This CDR3 comprises 15 residues. Written as DNA, the CDR3 is TGCGCCAGCAGACGTGGGGACAGCGACGCGGATGGCTACACCTTC. This sequence encodes CASRRGDSDADGYTF. The full variable domain, in which reference TRBV5-1 and TRBJ1-2 provide the parts outside the CDR3, is KAGVTQTPRYLIKTRGQQVTLSCSPISGHRSVSWYQQTPGQGLQFLFEYFSETQRNKGNFPGRFSGRQFSNSRSEMNVSTLELGDSALYLCASRRGDSDADGYTFGSGTRLTVV.

This clone has only a few counts. The V call is TRBV7-2, the J call TRBJ2-2; 7 positions match TRBD2. The CDR3 is made up of 14 amino acids. CDR1 and CDR2 from the germline V gene are SGHTA and FQGNSA. The V gene end was trimmed by 5 bases and the J gene end by 6 bases; junction bases not matched to a gene: 6. In DNA form, the CDR3 reads TGTGCCAGCAGCGGGGGACTAAGCCCCGGGGAGCTGTTTTTT. It specifies CASSGGLSPGELFF.